This note documents a single TCR beta chain sequence. In the same sample, other DNA sequences code for this CDR3. This sample was taken from a study of shared clonotypes between healthy human individuals. DNA at 150 to 250 ng, roughly 30,000 T cell genomes, went into sorted-subset replicate PCRs. Some clones are missing from TCRdb's copy, which holds only in-frame ones; the method was immunoSEQ multiplex PCR. The sample includes about 660,000 clones, about 74% of them seen just once. Germline values: CDR1 SGHTA, CDR2 FQGTGA. V lost 5 bases and J lost 2; bases outside the gene matches: 4. This CDR3 is built from 15 residues.

What was sequenced was memory CD4+ T cells sorted from blood. The subset here: CD45RA-negative fraction. V gene TRBV7-3 combines with J gene TRBJ2-1; 9 nucleotides match TRBD1. This clonotype originated in a woman in her twenties or thirties in good health. CDR3 in DNA: TGTGCCAGCAGCGAGGGACAGGGAACCTACAATGAGCAGTTCTTC. It encodes CASSEGQGTYNEQFF.